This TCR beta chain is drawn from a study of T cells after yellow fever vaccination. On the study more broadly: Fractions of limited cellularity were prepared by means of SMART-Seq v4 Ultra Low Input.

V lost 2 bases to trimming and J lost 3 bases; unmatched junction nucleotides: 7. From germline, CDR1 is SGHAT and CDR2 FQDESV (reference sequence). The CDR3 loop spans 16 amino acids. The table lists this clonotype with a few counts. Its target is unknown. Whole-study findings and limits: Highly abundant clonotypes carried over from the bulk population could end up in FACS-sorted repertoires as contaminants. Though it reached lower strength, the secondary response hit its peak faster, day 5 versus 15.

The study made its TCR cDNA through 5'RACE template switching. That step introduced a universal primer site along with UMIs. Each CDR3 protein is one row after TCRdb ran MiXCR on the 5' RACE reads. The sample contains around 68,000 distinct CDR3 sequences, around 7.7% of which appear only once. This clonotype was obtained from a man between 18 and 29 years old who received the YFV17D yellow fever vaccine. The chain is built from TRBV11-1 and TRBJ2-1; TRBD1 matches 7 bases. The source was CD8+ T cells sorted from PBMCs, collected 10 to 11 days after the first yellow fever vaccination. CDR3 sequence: CASSLRMGQNYNEQFF. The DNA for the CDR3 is TGTGCCAGCAGCTTACGAATGGGACAGAACTACAATGAGCAGTTCTTC.